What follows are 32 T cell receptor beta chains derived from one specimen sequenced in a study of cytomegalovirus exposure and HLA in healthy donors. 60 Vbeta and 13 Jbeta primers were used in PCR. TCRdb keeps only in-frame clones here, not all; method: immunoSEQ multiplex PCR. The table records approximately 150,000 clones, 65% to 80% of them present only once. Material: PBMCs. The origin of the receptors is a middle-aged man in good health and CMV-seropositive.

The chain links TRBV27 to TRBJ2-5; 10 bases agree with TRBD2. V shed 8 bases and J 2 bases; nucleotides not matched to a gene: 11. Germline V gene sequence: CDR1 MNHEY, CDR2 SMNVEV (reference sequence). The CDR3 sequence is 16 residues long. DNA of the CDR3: TGTGCCAGCGGGTCTCGGACTAGCGGAAGTCAAGAGACCCAGTACTTC. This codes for CASGSRTSGSQETQYF.

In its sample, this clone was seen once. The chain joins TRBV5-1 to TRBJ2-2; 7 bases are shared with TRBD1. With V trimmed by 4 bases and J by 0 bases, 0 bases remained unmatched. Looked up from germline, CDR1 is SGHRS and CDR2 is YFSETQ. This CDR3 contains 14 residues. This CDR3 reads CASSGTANTGELFF. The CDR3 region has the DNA TGCGCCAGCAGCGGGACAGCGAACACCGGGGAGCTGTTTTTT. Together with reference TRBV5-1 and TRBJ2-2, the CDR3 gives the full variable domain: KAGVTQTPRYLIKTRGQQVTLSCSPISGHRSVSWYQQTPGQGLQFLFEYFSETQRNKGNFPGRFSGRQFSNSRSEMNVSTLELGDSALYLCASSGTANTGELFFGEGSRLTVL.

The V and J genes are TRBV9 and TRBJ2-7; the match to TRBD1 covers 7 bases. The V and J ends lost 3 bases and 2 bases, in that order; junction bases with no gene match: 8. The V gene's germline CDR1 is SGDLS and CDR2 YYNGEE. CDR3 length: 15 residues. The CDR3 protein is CASSEGDSDAYEQYF. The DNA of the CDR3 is TGTGCCAGCAGCGAGGGGGACAGTGATGCCTACGAGCAGTACTTC. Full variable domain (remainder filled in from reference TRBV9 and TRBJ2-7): DSGVTQTPKHLITATGQRVTLRCSPRSGDLSVYWYQQSLDQGLQFLIQYYNGEERAKGNILERFSAQQFPDLHSELNLSSLELGDSALYFCASSEGDSDAYEQYFGPGTRLTVT.

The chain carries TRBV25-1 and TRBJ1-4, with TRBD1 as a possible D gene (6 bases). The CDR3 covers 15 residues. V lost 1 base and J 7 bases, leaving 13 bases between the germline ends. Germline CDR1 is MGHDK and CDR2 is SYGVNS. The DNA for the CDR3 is TGTGCCAGCAGTGAATTGGGGGGGCAGGGTGAAAAACTGTTTTTT. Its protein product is CASSELGGQGEKLFF.

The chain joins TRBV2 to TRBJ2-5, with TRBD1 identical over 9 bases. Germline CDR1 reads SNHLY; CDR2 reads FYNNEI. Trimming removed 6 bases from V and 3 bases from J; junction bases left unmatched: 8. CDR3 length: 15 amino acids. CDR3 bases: TGTGCCAGCAGGGACAGGGGCTCGGGAAAAGAGACCCAGTACTTC. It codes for CASRDRGSGKETQYF. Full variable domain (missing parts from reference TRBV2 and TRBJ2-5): EPEVTQTPSHQVTQMGQEVILRCVPISNHLYFYWYRQILGQKVEFLVSFYNNEISEKSEIFDDQFSVERPDGSNFTLKIRSTKLEDSAMYFCASRDRGSGKETQYFGPGTRLLVL.

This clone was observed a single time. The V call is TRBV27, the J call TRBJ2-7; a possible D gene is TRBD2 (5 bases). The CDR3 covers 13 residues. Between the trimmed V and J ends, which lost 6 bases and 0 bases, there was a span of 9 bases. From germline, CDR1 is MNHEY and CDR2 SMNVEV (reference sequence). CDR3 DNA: TGTGCCAGCAGGGACTTAAACTCCTACGAGCAGTACTTC. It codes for CASRDLNSYEQYF.

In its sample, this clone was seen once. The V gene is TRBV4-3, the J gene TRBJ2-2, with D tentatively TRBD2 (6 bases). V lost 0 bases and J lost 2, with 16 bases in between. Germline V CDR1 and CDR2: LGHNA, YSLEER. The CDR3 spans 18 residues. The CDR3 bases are TGCGCCAGCAGCCAAGATCCCGGGAGCTACCACAACACCGGGGAGCTGTTTTTT. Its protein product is CASSQDPGSYHNTGELFF.

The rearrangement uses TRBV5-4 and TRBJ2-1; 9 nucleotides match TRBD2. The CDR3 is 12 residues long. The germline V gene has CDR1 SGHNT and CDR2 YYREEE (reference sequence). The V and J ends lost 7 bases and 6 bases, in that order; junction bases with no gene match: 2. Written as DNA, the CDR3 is TGTGCCAGCGGGACTAGCCCCAATGAGCAGTTCTTC. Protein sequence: CASGTSPNEQFF.

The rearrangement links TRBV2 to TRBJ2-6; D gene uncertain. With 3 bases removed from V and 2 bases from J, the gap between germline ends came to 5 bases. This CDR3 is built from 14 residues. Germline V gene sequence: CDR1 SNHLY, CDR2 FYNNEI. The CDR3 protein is CASSEGPGANVLTF. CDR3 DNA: TGTGCCAGCAGTGAGGGCCCTGGGGCCAACGTCCTGACTTTC.

CDR3 sequence: CSVDIGTDTQYF. The DNA of the CDR3 is TGCAGCGTTGATATAGGCACAGATACGCAGTATTTT. The V call is TRBV29-1, the J call TRBJ2-3; D not resolved. Trimming pared 3 bases from V and 1 base from J, leaving 5 bases between. The CDR3 is 12 residues long. Germline assignment: CDR1 SQVTM and CDR2 ANQGSEA.

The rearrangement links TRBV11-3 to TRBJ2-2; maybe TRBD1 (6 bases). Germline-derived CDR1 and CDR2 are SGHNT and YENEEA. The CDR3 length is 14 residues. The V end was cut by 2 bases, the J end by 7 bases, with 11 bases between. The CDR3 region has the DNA TGTGCCAGCAGCTTAACAGGGACGGGCGGGGAGCTGTTTTTT. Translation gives CASSLTGTGGELFF.

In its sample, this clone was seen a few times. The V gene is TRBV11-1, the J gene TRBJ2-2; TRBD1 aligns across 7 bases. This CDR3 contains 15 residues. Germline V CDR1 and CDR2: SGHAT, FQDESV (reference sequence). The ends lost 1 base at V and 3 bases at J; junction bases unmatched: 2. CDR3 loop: CASSLGQGDTGELFF. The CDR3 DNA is TGTGCCAGCAGCTTAGGCCAGGGGGACACCGGGGAGCTGTTTTTT.

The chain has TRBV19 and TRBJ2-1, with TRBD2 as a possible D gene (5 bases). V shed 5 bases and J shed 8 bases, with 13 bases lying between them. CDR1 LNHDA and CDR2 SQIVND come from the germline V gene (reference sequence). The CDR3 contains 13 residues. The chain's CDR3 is CASSSGIWDEQFF. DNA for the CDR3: TGTGCCAGTAGTTCCGGGATATGGGATGAGCAGTTCTTC.

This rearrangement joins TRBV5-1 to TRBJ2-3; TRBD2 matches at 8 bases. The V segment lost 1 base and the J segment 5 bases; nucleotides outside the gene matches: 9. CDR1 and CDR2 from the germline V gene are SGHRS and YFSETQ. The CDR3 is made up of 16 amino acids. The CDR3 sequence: CASSLRSAGAIDTQYF. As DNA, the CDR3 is TGCGCCAGCAGCTTGAGGTCAGCGGGAGCAATAGATACGCAGTATTTT.

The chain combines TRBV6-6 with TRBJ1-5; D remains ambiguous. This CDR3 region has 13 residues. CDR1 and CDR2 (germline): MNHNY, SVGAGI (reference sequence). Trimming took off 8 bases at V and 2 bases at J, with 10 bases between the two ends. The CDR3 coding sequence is TGTGCCAGCGGGAGCGGAGGCAATCAGCCCCAGCATTTT. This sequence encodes CASGSGGNQPQHF.

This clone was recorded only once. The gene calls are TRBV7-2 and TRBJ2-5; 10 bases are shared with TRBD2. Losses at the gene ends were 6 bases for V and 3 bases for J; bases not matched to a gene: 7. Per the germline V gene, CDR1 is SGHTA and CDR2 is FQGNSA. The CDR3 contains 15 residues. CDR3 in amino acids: CASSPASGREETQYF. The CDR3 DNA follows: TGTGCCAGCAGTCCTGCGAGCGGGAGGGAAGAGACCCAGTACTTC.

CDR3 nucleotides: TGTGCCAGTAGCGGGACTAGCGGGAGGATGGGTGGCTACAATGAGCAGTTCTTC. It yields the protein CASSGTSGRMGGYNEQFF. This chain connects TRBV19 to TRBJ2-1; 15 nucleotides agree with TRBD2. In germline, CDR1 is LNHDA, CDR2 SQIVND (reference sequence). Germline trimming cut 6 bases from V and 3 bases from J; bases unmatched to any gene: 9. CDR3 length: 18 residues. Full variable domain (rest looked up from reference TRBV19 and TRBJ2-1): DGGITQSPKYLFRKEGQNVTLSCEQNLNHDAMYWYRQDPGQGLRLIYYSQIVNDFQKGDIAEGYSVSREKKESFPLTVTSAQKNPTAFYLCASSGTSGRMGGYNEQFFGPGTRLTVL.

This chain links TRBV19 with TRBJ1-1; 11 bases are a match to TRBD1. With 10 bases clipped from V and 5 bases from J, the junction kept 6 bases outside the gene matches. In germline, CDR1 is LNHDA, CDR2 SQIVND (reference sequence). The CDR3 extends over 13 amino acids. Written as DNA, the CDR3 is TGTGCCACTAAGGGGACAGGGGGGACTGAAGCTTTCTTT. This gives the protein CATKGTGGTEAFF.

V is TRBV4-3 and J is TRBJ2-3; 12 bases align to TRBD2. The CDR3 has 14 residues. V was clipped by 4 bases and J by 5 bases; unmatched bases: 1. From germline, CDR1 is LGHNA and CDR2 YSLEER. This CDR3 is CASSPGLAGDTQYF. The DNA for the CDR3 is TGCGCCAGCAGCCCGGGACTAGCGGGAGATACGCAGTATTTT.

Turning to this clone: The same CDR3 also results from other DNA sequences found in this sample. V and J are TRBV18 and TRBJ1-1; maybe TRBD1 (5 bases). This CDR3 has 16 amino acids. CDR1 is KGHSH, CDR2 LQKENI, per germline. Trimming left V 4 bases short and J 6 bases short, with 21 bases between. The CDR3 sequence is CASSRTGPGEIPEAFF. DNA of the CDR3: TGTGCCAGCTCACGAACGGGACCGGGGGAGATACCTGAAGCTTTCTTT. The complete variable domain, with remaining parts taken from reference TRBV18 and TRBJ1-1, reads NAGVMQNPRHLVRRRGQEARLRCSPMKGHSHVYWYRQLPEEGLKFMVYLQKENIIDESGMPKERFSAEFPKEGPSILRIQQVVRGDSAAYFCASSRTGPGEIPEAFFGQGTRLTVV.

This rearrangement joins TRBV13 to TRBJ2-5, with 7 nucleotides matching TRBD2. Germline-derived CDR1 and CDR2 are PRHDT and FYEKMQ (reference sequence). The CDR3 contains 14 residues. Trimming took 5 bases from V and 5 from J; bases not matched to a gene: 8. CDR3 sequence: CASSPRREWETQYF. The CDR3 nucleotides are TGTGCCAGCAGCCCCCGGCGGGAGTGGGAGACCCAGTACTTC.

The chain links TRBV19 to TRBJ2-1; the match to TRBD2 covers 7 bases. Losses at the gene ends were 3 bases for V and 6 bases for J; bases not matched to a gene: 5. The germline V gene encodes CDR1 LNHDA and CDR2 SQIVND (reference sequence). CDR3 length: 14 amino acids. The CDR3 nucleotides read TGTGCCAGTAGTATCTCGGGGGGAGTCAATGAGCAGTTCTTC. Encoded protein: CASSISGGVNEQFF.

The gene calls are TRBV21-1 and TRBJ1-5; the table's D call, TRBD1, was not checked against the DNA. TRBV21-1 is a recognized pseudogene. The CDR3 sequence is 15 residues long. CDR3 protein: CASTQIGTGGQPQHF. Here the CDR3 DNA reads TGTGCCAGCACACAGATCGGAACAGGGGGTCAGCCCCAGCATTTT.

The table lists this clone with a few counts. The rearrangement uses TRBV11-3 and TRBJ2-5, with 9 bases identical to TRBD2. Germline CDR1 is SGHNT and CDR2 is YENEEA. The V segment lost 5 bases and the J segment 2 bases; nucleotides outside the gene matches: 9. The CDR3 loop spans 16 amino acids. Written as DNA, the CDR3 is TGTGCCAGCAGCCCCCAGGGGCTAGCGGGGCAAGAGACCCAGTACTTC. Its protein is CASSPQGLAGQETQYF.

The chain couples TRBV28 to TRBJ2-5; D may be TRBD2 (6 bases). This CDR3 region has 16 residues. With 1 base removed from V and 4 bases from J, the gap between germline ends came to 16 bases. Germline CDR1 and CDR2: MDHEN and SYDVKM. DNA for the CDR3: TGTGCCAGCAGTTTATCGAAGGGGAGGAGGCGAGAGACCCAGTACTTC. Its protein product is CASSLSKGRRRETQYF.

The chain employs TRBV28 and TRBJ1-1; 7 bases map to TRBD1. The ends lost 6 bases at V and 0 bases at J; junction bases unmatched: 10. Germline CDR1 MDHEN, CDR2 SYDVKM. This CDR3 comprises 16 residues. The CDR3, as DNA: TGTGCCAGCAGCCCGACAGGGAAGCGCATGAACACTGAAGCTTTCTTT. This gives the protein CASSPTGKRMNTEAFF.

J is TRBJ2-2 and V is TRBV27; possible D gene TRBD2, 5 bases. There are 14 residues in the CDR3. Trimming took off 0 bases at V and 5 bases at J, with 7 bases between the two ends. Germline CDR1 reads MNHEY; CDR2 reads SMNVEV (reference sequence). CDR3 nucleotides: TGTGCCAGCAGTTTATCTCTAGCAACCGGGGAGCTGTTTTTT. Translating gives CASSLSLATGELFF.

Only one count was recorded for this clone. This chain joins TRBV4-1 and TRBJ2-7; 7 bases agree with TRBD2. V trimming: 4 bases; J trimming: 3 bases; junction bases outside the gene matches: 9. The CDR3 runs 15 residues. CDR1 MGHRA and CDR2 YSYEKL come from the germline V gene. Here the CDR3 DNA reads TGCGCCAGCAGCCCCATAGGGACTACTGACTACGAGCAGTACTTC. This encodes CASSPIGTTDYEQYF.

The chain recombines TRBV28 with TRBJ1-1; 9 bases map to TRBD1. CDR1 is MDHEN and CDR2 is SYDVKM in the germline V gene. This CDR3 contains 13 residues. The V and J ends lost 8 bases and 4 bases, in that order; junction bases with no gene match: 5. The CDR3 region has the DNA TGTGCCAGCGGATCGGACAGGGGCACTGAAGCTTTCTTT. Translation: CASGSDRGTEAFF.

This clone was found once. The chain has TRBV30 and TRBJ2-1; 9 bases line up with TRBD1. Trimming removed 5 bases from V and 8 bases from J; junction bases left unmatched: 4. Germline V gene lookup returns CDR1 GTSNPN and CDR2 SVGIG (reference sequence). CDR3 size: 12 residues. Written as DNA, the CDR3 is TGTGCCTGGGCTGGGACAGGGCATGAGCAGTTCTTC. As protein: CAWAGTGHEQFF.

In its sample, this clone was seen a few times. The CDR3 region has the DNA TGTGCCAGCAGGTTACAGGGGGAGAACACTGAAGCTTTCTTT. This encodes CASRLQGENTEAFF. This chain joins TRBV7-3 and TRBJ1-1; 8 bases fit TRBD1. The germline V gene has CDR1 SGHTA and CDR2 FQGTGA. Trimming at V came to 6 bases and at J to 1 base, leaving 4 bases not matched to a gene. This CDR3 comprises 14 residues.

In DNA, the CDR3 is TGTGCCAGCAGCCCGAGGTCGGGACTAGCGGGAGGCTACGAGCAGTACTTC. Encoded protein: CASSPRSGLAGGYEQYF. This rearrangement joins TRBV27 to TRBJ2-7, with 15 positions matching TRBD2. V shed 6 bases and J 3 bases; nucleotides not matched to a gene: 9. The CDR3 totals 17 residues. CDR1 MNHEY and CDR2 SMNVEV come from the germline V gene (reference sequence).